This paragraph reports one T cell receptor (beta chain). Since no conserved phenylalanine or tryptophan closes the CDR3, a read error is the likely cause. The data were taken from a study of blood T cells in healthy people across ages. Primed by a sample-barcoded 5' primer and a J-beta primer mix, a second PCR proceeded for about 7 to 12 cycles. Each CDR3 protein is one row after TCRdb ran MiXCR on the 5' RACE reads. The table records hundreds of thousands of distinct CDR3 sequences, under 25% of them present only once. Germline-derived CDR1 and CDR2 are SGHVS and FQNEAQ. V was shortened by 3 bases and J by 2 bases, with 15 bases between the two germline ends. The CDR3 runs to 16 residues.

The clonotype was recovered from a man between 70 and 80 years old in good health. V and J are TRBV7-8 and TRBJ2-3, with D maybe TRBD2 (6 bases). The sequencing sample was made of blood. CDR3 nucleotide sequence: TGTGCCAGCAGCTTCAGCATAGCGGATAACACAGATACGCAGTATTTG. Its translation: CASSFSIADNTDTQYL.